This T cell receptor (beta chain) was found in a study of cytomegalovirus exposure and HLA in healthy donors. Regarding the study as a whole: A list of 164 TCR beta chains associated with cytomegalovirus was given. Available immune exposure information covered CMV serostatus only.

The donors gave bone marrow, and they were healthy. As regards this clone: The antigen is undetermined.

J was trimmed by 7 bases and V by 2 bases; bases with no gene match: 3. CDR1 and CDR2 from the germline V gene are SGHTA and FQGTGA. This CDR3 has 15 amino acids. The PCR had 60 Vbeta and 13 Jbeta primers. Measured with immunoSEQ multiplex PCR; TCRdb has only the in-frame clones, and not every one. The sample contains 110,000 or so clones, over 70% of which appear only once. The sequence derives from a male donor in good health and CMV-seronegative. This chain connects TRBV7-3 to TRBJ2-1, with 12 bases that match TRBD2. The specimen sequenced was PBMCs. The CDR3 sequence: CASSLLLAGGNEQFF. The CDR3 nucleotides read TGTGCCAGCAGCTTACTACTAGCGGGAGGAAATGAGCAGTTCTTC.